This T cell receptor beta chain was profiled in a study of T cell clones after liver transplantation. Study information: A pre-transplant mixed lymphocyte reaction with TCRbeta sequencing defined graft-donor-reactive clones followed in post-transplant blood.

CDR1 and CDR2 from the germline V gene are MDHEN and SYDVKM. V lost 6 bases, J lost 5 bases, and 13 bases lay in between. The CDR3 is made up of 13 amino acids. Libraries were prepared by immunoSEQ multiplex PCR; TCRdb keeps only in-frame clonotypes and omits some of them. The profile covers some 110,000 clones, with 90% appearing a single time and 0.83% taken by the ten largest. The source material was CD4+ T cells from blood, sampled 12 months after liver transplant. The chain uses TRBV28 and TRBJ1-2, with D uncertain. This sequence was found in a human patient who received a liver transplant. Part of the T cells may come from the graft donor. CDR3 DNA sequence: TGTGCCAGCAGCCCAGGCGGGCAGTATGGCTACACCTTC. Translated, it gives CASSPGGQYGYTF.